These 28 T cell receptor beta chains share one sample of origin, sequenced in a study of cytomegalovirus exposure and HLA in healthy donors. In the PCR, 60 Vbeta and 13 Jbeta primers were used. TCRdb's table, derived via immunoSEQ multiplex PCR, lists solely in-frame clones and lacks some. The data show more than 85,000 clones, roughly 80% seen once. Sequencing was performed on PBMCs. The receptors come from a man aged 25 to 40 in good health and CMV-seropositive.

This clone was detected a few times. The V and J genes are TRBV12-1 and TRBJ2-1; no check of the table's D call, TRBD2, against the DNA was made. TRBV12-1 is a recognized pseudogene. The CDR3 contains 16 residues. Here the CDR3 reads CASSIAASGPYNEQFF. The CDR3 DNA is TGTGCCAGCAGTATTGCGGCTAGCGGACCCTACAATGAGCAGTTCTTC.

This clone has only one observation. The chain couples TRBV28 to TRBJ2-3, with unresolved D. This CDR3 spans 14 amino acids. The germline V and J ends were trimmed by 7 bases and 1 base, with 12 bases remaining between them. Germline loops: CDR1 MDHEN, CDR2 SYDVKM. The CDR3 DNA reads TGTGCCAGCATCCAAAACTTTGGCACAGATACGCAGTATTTT. The encoded protein is CASIQNFGTDTQYF.

The rearrangement uses TRBV6-1 and TRBJ1-5; no clear D. Germline CDR1 reads MNHNS; CDR2 reads SASEGT. V was cut by 0 bases and J by 2 bases, with 11 bases left in between. The CDR3 totals 16 residues. CDR3 region: CASSEARARGNQPQHF. DNA for the CDR3: TGTGCCAGCAGTGAAGCGCGAGCGCGGGGCAATCAGCCCCAGCATTTT.

This clone occurred once. The V gene is TRBV10-2, the J gene TRBJ2-5; D is possibly TRBD2 (6 bases). V was cut by 0 bases and J by 4 bases, with 9 bases left in between. Germline CDR1 WSHSY, CDR2 SAAADI. This CDR3 has 14 residues. CDR3 loop: CASSESGAGETQYF. Here the CDR3 DNA reads TGCGCCAGCAGTGAGTCGGGAGCGGGAGAGACCCAGTACTTC.

The rearrangement links TRBV6-1 to TRBJ1-1, with TRBD1 matching 7 bases. The CDR3 runs 14 residues. Trimming cost V 4 bases and J 4 bases; bases outside gene matches: 6. From germline, CDR1 is MNHNS and CDR2 SASEGT. The DNA for the CDR3 is TGTGCCAGCAGTGCGACAGGGTCAGGCACTGAAGCTTTCTTT. Translated: CASSATGSGTEAFF.

This rearrangement joins TRBV10-3 to TRBJ1-3; 8 bases map to TRBD1. In germline, CDR1 is ENHRY, CDR2 SYGVKD. The CDR3 loop spans 16 amino acids. The J segment lost 0 bases and the V segment lost 6 bases, leaving 7 bases of the junction unmatched. This CDR3 is CAISTGGPLSGNTIYF. Here the CDR3 DNA reads TGTGCCATCAGCACAGGGGGGCCCCTCTCTGGAAACACCATATATTTT.

The chain joins TRBV6-1 to TRBJ2-1; 8 positions match TRBD1. The CDR3 runs to 16 residues. The germline V gene has CDR1 MNHNS and CDR2 SASEGT. V dropped 2 bases and J dropped 4; count of bases not matched to a gene: 7. CDR3 nucleotide sequence: TGTGCCAGCAGTGAACCCCGCCGGACAGGGTACAATGAGCAGTTCTTC. It translates to CASSEPRRTGYNEQFF.

This sequence joins TRBV9 and TRBJ2-2; 10 bases fit TRBD2. V shed 4 bases, J shed 6 bases, and the junction held 9 bases outside the gene matches. This CDR3 contains 16 residues. CDR1 SGDLS and CDR2 YYNGEE come from the germline V gene. The CDR3 nucleotides are TGTGCCAGCAGCCCATCTAGCGGGGGAGGTTCCGGGGAGCTGTTTTTT. Its translation is CASSPSSGGGSGELFF.

This rearrangement joins TRBV5-6 to TRBJ1-6; a weak D match, TRBD1 (5 bases). V was cut by 4 bases and J by 8 bases, with 13 bases left in between. Germline assignment: CDR1 SGHDT and CDR2 YYEEEE. The CDR3 length is 14 residues. CDR3 residues: CASSPFGGDSPLHF. As DNA, the CDR3 is TGTGCCAGCAGCCCGTTCGGGGGAGATTCACCCCTCCACTTT.

This chain joins TRBV5-1 and TRBJ2-5; 10 bases align to TRBD1. This CDR3 spans 17 amino acids. J lost 6 bases, V lost 4 bases, and 15 bases had no gene match. Germline V gene sequence: CDR1 SGHRS, CDR2 YFSETQ. CDR3 sequence reads: CASSRSGQGIGEKTQYF. CDR3 coding DNA: TGCGCCAGCAGCCGATCGGGACAGGGGATAGGGGAAAAGACCCAGTACTTC.

The V gene is TRBV11-2, the J gene TRBJ1-2, with D unclear. Germline V CDR1 and CDR2: SGHAT, FQNNGV. The CDR3 covers 12 residues. Deletions cut 4 bases from V and 8 bases from J, with 11 bases between. As DNA, the CDR3 is TGTGCCAGCAGCTCGGAGGGTCTAGGCTACACCTTC. Protein sequence: CASSSEGLGYTF.

This clone was recorded once. The chain is built from TRBV5-1 and TRBJ2-5; D is possibly TRBD2 (6 bases). CDR3 length: 13 residues. With 2 bases removed from V and 4 bases from J, the gap between germline ends came to 9 bases. Germline CDR1 is SGHRS and CDR2 is YFSETQ. The CDR3 DNA sequence: TGCGCCAGCAGCTTCTTCGGGGGAGAGACCCAGTACTTC. Translation: CASSFFGGETQYF.

The V and J genes are TRBV4-1 and TRBJ2-4, with 14 bases matching TRBD2. The CDR3 totals 18 residues. V lost 4 bases, J lost 0 bases, and 5 bases stayed unmatched. Germline loops: CDR1 MGHRA, CDR2 YSYEKL. Here the CDR3 reads CASSLGLAGGLAKNIQYF. The CDR3 region has the DNA TGCGCCAGCAGCCTCGGACTAGCGGGGGGATTAGCCAAAAACATTCAGTACTTC.

The chain employs TRBV6-5 and TRBJ1-3, with D possibly matching TRBD1 (6 bases). Germline CDR1 MNHEY, CDR2 SVGAGI. The CDR3 length is 16 residues. Deletions cut 2 bases from V and 2 bases from J, with 13 bases between. The CDR3 here is CASSYAQGFTGNTIYF. The CDR3 nucleotides read TGTGCCAGCAGTTACGCCCAGGGGTTCACTGGAAACACCATATATTTT.

This chain joins TRBV11-2 and TRBJ1-3; 7 bases are shared with TRBD1. V shed 0 bases, J shed 11 bases, and the junction held 4 bases outside the gene matches. The CDR3 totals 13 residues. Germline V lookup: CDR1 SGHAT, CDR2 FQNNGV. CDR3 bases: TGTGCCAGCAGCTTAGAGAGGGGGCGGCCCATATATTTT. Its translation is CASSLERGRPIYF.

The V gene is TRBV5-1, the J gene TRBJ2-2; maybe TRBD2 (7 bases). The V and J ends lost 4 bases and 3 bases respectively, with 13 bases between them. The germline gives CDR1 SGHRS, CDR2 YFSETQ. CDR3 length: 15 amino acids. In nucleotides, the CDR3 is TGCGCCAGCAGCCTCGTAGGGGGGGACACCGGGGAGCTGTTTTTT. This gives the protein CASSLVGGDTGELFF. The full variable domain, in which reference TRBV5-1 and TRBJ2-2 provide the parts outside the CDR3, is KAGVTQTPRYLIKTRGQQVTLSCSPISGHRSVSWYQQTPGQGLQFLFEYFSETQRNKGNFPGRFSGRQFSNSRSEMNVSTLELGDSALYLCASSLVGGDTGELFFGEGSRLTVL.

The chain has TRBV18 and TRBJ1-1; 8 bases fit TRBD1. The CDR3 length is 14 residues. CDR1 is KGHSH, CDR2 LQKENI, per germline. Trimming took 1 base from V and 5 from J; bases not matched to a gene: 3. This CDR3 is CASSPRTGYTEAFF. The DNA of the CDR3 is TGTGCCAGCTCACCACGGACAGGGTATACTGAAGCTTTCTTT.

This sequence joins TRBV5-6 and TRBJ1-3; 10 nucleotides align to TRBD1. The V and J ends lost 7 bases and 3 bases, in that order; junction bases with no gene match: 1. The CDR3 contains 13 residues. The germline V gene has CDR1 SGHDT and CDR2 YYEEEE. CDR3 sequence reads: CASGTGVGNTIYF. For the CDR3, the DNA is TGTGCCAGCGGGACAGGGGTTGGAAACACCATATATTTT.

V is TRBV7-8 and J is TRBJ2-1; TRBD1 matches at 7 bases. Germline values: CDR1 SGHVS, CDR2 FQNEAQ. Losses at the gene ends were 4 bases for V and 8 bases for J; bases not matched to a gene: 5. The length of the CDR3 is 13 residues. The CDR3 nucleotides read TGTGCCAGCAGCTCGGACAGGATTGATGAGCAGTTCTTC. Translated: CASSSDRIDEQFF. Variable domain in full (rest from reference TRBV7-8 and TRBJ2-1): GAGVSQSPRYKVAKRGQDVALRCDPISGHVSLFWYQQALGQGPEFLTYFQNEAQLDKSGLPSDRFFAERPEGSVSTLKIQRTQQEDSAVYLCASSSDRIDEQFFGPGTRLTVL.

This clone was observed a handful of times. V gene TRBV5-1 combines with J gene TRBJ2-5, with D uncertain. The CDR3 has 14 amino acids. Germline V gene lookup returns CDR1 SGHRS and CDR2 YFSETQ. Deletions cut 5 bases from V and 2 bases from J, with 13 bases between. The CDR3 region is CASSRGTEQETQYF. CDR3 bases: TGCGCCAGCAGTCGCGGCACGGAGCAAGAGACCCAGTACTTC.

The J gene is TRBJ2-2, the V gene TRBV25-1; TRBD1 might be the D (6 bases). The V end lost 4 bases, the J end lost 4 bases, and 7 bases lay between the germline ends. The CDR3 spans 13 residues. Germline CDR1 and CDR2: MGHDK and SYGVNS. CDR3 nucleotides: TGTGCCAGCAGTGTCAGGGGCACCGGGGAGCTGTTTTTT. The encoded protein is CASSVRGTGELFF.

The chain uses TRBV4-2 and TRBJ2-5; D might be TRBD2 (6 bases). The tail of the sequence fits TRBJ2-7 better, so the J call may be wrong. This CDR3 has 17 residues. CDR1 and CDR2 (germline): LGHNA, YNFKEQ. The CDR3 spells CASSQFARRAQSYEQYF. As DNA, the CDR3 is TGTGCCAGCAGCCAATTTGCAAGGAGGGCCCAATCTTACGAGCAGTACTTC.

The V call is TRBV2, the J call TRBJ1-1; 8 nucleotides line up with TRBD1. Germline CDR1 reads SNHLY; CDR2 reads FYNNEI. The CDR3 runs 14 residues. V shed 5 bases, J shed 4 bases, and the junction held 6 bases outside the gene matches. The DNA for the CDR3 is TGTGCCAGCAGTAGGACAGGGCTTGGCACTGAAGCTTTCTTT. The encoded protein is CASSRTGLGTEAFF.

This clone was observed a single time. The chain uses TRBV7-2 and TRBJ2-5; TRBD2 matches 12 bases. J lost 5 bases, V lost 3 bases, and 4 bases had no gene match. The CDR3 sequence is 15 residues long. Germline loops: CDR1 SGHTA, CDR2 FQGNSA. CDR3 region: CASSFLAGGMETQYF. CDR3 bases: TGTGCCAGCAGCTTCCTAGCGGGGGGGATGGAGACCCAGTACTTC.

The chain is built from TRBV9 and TRBJ1-2; D is ambiguous. The V end lost 4 bases, the J end lost 2 bases, and 12 bases lay between the germline ends. This CDR3 is built from 14 residues. Germline CDR1 is SGDLS and CDR2 is YYNGEE. In DNA, the CDR3 is TGTGCCAGCAGCAAATTTGGGCCCAACTATGGCTACACCTTC. Encoded protein: CASSKFGPNYGYTF.

The chain combines TRBV5-1 with TRBJ2-7; 9 bases fit TRBD1. Germline V CDR1 and CDR2: SGHRS, YFSETQ. The CDR3 length is 15 residues. Trimming removed 2 bases from V and 2 bases from J; junction bases left unmatched: 5. The CDR3 DNA reads as TGCGCCAGCAGCTTAGGACAGGGGAGCCCCTACGAGCAGTACTTC. Its translation: CASSLGQGSPYEQYF. The variable domain in full, completed from reference TRBV5-1 and TRBJ2-7, reads KAGVTQTPRYLIKTRGQQVTLSCSPISGHRSVSWYQQTPGQGLQFLFEYFSETQRNKGNFPGRFSGRQFSNSRSEMNVSTLELGDSALYLCASSLGQGSPYEQYFGPGTRLTVT.

The genes are TRBV2 and TRBJ2-3; 7 positions agree with TRBD2. CDR3 size: 22 residues. Germline loops: CDR1 SNHLY, CDR2 FYNNEI. V was pared by 0 bases and J by 6 bases, with 27 bases of the junction left unmatched. The CDR3 sequence is CASSEALRRGTQRGPTGDTQYF. In nucleotides, the CDR3 is TGTGCCAGCAGTGAAGCGCTTCGAAGAGGGACTCAGCGGGGACCTACCGGGGATACGCAGTATTTT.

This clone has only one observation. The chain combines TRBV5-8 with TRBJ2-1; 14 nucleotides align to TRBD2. This CDR3 comprises 18 residues. Germline lookup yields CDR1 SGHTS and CDR2 YDEGEE. V was clipped by 4 bases and J by 5 bases; unmatched bases: 11. The CDR3 region is CASSPFRTSGGPDNEQFF. The DNA for the CDR3 is TGTGCCAGCAGCCCCTTCAGGACTAGCGGGGGGCCGGACAATGAGCAGTTCTTC.